This TCR beta chain was documented in a study of blood T cell repertoires in COVID-19. Overall study context: Sites in the United States, Italy and Spain provided acute and convalescent COVID-19 samples. In each case, the material was cDNA or gDNA derived from T cells, B-cell-depleted T cells, or PBMCs.

In the source study's methods: The assay estimated nucleated cells by amplifying reference gene primers. Clones were read by immunoSEQ multiplex PCR, and TCRdb kept only the in-frame ones, dropping some. The V and J calls and the clone size are those of that table, but D and trimming were determined from the DNA. Here the sample spans some 200,000 clones, around 83% being singletons. This CDR3 region has 19 residues. V lost 4 bases and J lost 4; bases outside the gene matches: 17. The germline V gene has CDR1 SNHLY and CDR2 FYNNEI. Sequencing used peripheral blood. J is TRBJ2-1 and V is TRBV2; 9 bases fit TRBD2. The receptor was derived from an older woman with acute or convalescent COVID-19. The CDR3 here is CASSGPSRGLAGIYNEQFF. In DNA, the CDR3 is TGTGCCAGCAGTGGACCTTCTAGGGGTCTAGCGGGGATATACAATGAGCAGTTCTTC.